This TCR beta chain was obtained from a study of blood T cells in healthy people across ages (dated by TCRdb to between 2014 and 2017). For context, the study as a whole: In model experiments, template switching captured roughly one uniquely barcoded TCR beta cDNA molecule for every two T cells. To track age-related changes in TCR beta repertoire diversity, the study relied on deep sequencing normalized with unique cDNA molecular identifiers. Donors were grouped into four age groups: young (average approximately 16 years), middle-aged (roughly 40), aged (about 60) and long-lived (82). To avoid experimental bias, donors of different ages were distributed randomly across sequencing lanes. Two additional independent replicas of 1 million unique cDNA reads from the same blood draw were analyzed for two donors (one aged 18 to 29 and one aged 80 or older). Beyond this particular receptor, the publication reports: Estimates of total diversity based on one million sequenced T cells were regarded as lower bounds and as underestimates. Observed TCR beta diversity per million T cells fell roughly linearly with age, and a significant reduction was already apparent by age about 38. There was a strong correlation between observed TCR beta diversity and the percentage of naive T cells measured by flow cytometry. The CMV infection status of donors was not known, potentially confounding age-related changes in expanded clonotypes. Compared with the aged group, the long-lived group had more naive CD4+ T cells, fewer expanded clones and increased TCR diversity, suggesting age selection. Since profiling was done on bulk unsorted PBMCs, naive and antigen-experienced compartments could not be conclusively compared.

Library preparation employed 5' RACE. Sequencing was performed on an Illumina HiSeq 2500. A second roughly 7 to 12 cycle PCR used a sample-barcoded 5' primer and a J-beta primer mix. A template-switch 5' adaptor carrying 12 random nucleotides introduced a unique molecular identifier onto each TCR beta cDNA molecule. Each sample yielded at least 3 million CDR3-containing paired-end reads. The Mint cDNA synthesis kit, primed by a TRBC-specific oligonucleotide, was used to synthesize first-strand cDNA from all RNA. After uracil-DNA glycosylase treatment, a first 18-cycle PCR used universal primers M1SS and BC2_uni_R on all cDNA. The original pipeline was this. For normalization, 1 million high-quality reads, each with a distinct molecular identifier, were randomly selected from each sample. Instead of being binned into consensus sequences, reads with shared molecular identifiers were discarded. CDR3 identification, clonotype clustering and error correction used MiTCR with a Q25 quality threshold and the strictest error-elimination algorithm. A nonparametric unseen species model with Euler transformation was used to estimate a lower bound on total TCR beta diversity. In TCRdb, the public reads were trimmed at Q25 with fastp and aligned with MiXCR, with productive beta chains retained. Rows with a matching CDR3 protein are joined into one entry that keeps the most common DNA and genes. For this entry, the V and J calls and clone size follow TCRdb and not the study's own pipeline. Here the sample has more than 1 million distinct CDR3 sequences; 40% to 55% occur a single time. The ten largest clones add up to under 20% of the sample.

The 40 or so donors, aged roughly 6 to 90 years, were systemically healthy Caucasian individuals from Russia. Ten milliliters of peripheral blood were drawn from each donor into EDTA-treated Vacutainer tubes. Ficoll-Paque density-gradient centrifugation was used to isolate PBMCs, with at least 6.5 million per sample. Trizol reagent was used to extract total RNA from the PBMCs, yielding at least 5 micrograms per sample. The percentages of naive CD45RAhigh/CD27high T cells were determined by flow cytometry on a PBMC aliquot from every donor. For this clonotype: It has no known antigen specificity. No base quality information exists; no much larger clone differs at one position.

The CDR3 goes from the cysteine to the phenylalanine over 15 residues. The entry retains the CDR3 DNA only, 45 bases that are in frame from base 1. V and J lose 5 bases and 2 bases, and a span of 16 bases separates them. The chain is assembled from TRBV12-3 or TRBV12-4 and TRBJ2-7, with no confidently assigned D gene. The receptor was derived from a woman aged 55-75 years in good health. The specimen sequenced was blood. The CDR3 region: CASSRHDRAAYEQYF. Here is the DNA: TGTGCCAGCAGTAGACACGACCGGGCCGCCTACGAGCAGTACTTC.